This T cell receptor (beta chain) appears in the sequencing data of a study of low-dose radiotherapy and immunotherapy resistance in tumors. Primers used for first-strand cDNA, a TRAV- and TRBV-specific set, covered both alpha and beta chains. Amplification of TCRs used a constant-region primer and V-primer adapter for 15 to 25 PCR cycles. Researchers amplified the isolated mRNA using in vitro transcription. TCRdb re-called the reads with MiXCR, one entry per CDR3 protein. The sample lists around 65,000 distinct CDR3 sequences; 26% were seen once. CDR3 length: 12 residues. Trimming removed 8 bases from V and 5 bases from J, with 12 bases in between. Germline CDR1 SNHLY, CDR2 FYNNEI. Time point here: before trial treatment. This clonotype was seen repeatedly, ten times or more.

The chain has TRBV2 and TRBJ2-5, with D unclear. Sequencing used PBMCs, obtained before treatment. The clonotype was recovered from a male donor with rectosigmoid adenocarcinoma. In nucleotides, the CDR3 is TGTGCCAGCGCCTACTGGAAGGAGACCCAGTACTTC. It yields the protein CASAYWKETQYF.